The clone carrying this TCR beta chain appeared a few times. Antigen: not known. Germline values: CDR1 MGHRA, CDR2 YSYEKL. Trimming at V came to 0 bases and at J to 5 bases, leaving 11 bases not matched to a gene. The CDR3 sequence is 17 residues long. The source of the sample is a study of beta chain features in type 1 diabetes. Background on the study: Patient and healthy donor groups were alike in age, gender and cell yields. Findings and caveats of the study: Moderately but significantly shorter TCRB CDR3s were found in Type 1 diabetes patients in all four CD4+ subsets. Resolution of whether HLA type affects TCRB rearrangement was not achieved here.

The study reverse transcribed the entire isolated RNA, so it sequenced expressed TCRB transcripts. Only in-frame clones appear in the TCRdb table, and some are missing; sequencing was by immunoSEQ multiplex PCR. The sample lists 400,000 or so clones, 10% to 15% occurring once. The chain joins TRBV4-1 to TRBJ2-7; 9 bases fit TRBD1. The source material was naive CD4+ T cells from blood. The TCR comes from a woman in her late teens or twenties with type 1 diabetes. In DNA, the CDR3 is TGCGCCAGCAGCCAAGATCTTCCCGGGACAGGGTATAACGAGCAGTACTTC. Amino acids: CASSQDLPGTGYNEQYF.